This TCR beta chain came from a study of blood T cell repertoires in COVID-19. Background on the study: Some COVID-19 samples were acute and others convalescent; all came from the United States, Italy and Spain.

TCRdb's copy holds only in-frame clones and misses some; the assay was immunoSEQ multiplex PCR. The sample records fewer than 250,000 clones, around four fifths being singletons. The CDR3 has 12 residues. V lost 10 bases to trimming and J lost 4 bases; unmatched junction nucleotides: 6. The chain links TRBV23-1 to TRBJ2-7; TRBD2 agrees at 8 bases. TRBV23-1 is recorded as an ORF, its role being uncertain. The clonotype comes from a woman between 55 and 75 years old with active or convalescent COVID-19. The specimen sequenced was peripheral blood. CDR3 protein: CATGGGTYEQYV. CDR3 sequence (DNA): TGCGCCACTGGCGGGGGGACTTACGAGCAGTACGTC.